This passage covers 11 T cell receptor beta chains from one sample sequenced in a study of blood T cell repertoires in COVID-19. The repertoire was sequenced with immunoSEQ multiplex PCR; TCRdb's copy has only in-frame clones and lacks some. The profile shows 210,000 or so clones, approximately 87% of them singletons. Sequencing was done on a sample of peripheral blood. The receptors shown here come from a woman between 45 and 65 years old with acute or convalescent COVID-19.

The chain links TRBV19 to TRBJ2-1; 8 bases map to TRBD1. Germline CDR1 and CDR2: LNHDA and SQIVND (reference sequence). The V gene end was trimmed by 3 bases and the J gene end by 4 bases; junction bases not matched to a gene: 5. The CDR3 length is 15 residues. The DNA for the CDR3 is TGTGCCAGTAGTATTGGACAGGGCTTGTACAATGAGCAGTTCTTC. Translating it yields CASSIGQGLYNEQFF.

This clone came up once. The chain joins TRBV5-1 to TRBJ1-5; 7 bases are shared with TRBD1. The V and J ends lost 5 bases and 5 bases, in that order; junction bases with no gene match: 7. The germline V gene has CDR1 SGHRS and CDR2 YFSETQ. The CDR3 contains 14 residues. CDR3 in DNA: TGCGCCAGCAGTCCCGTTACAGGGGATCAGCCCCAGCATTTT. This encodes CASSPVTGDQPQHF.

This clone was detected a few times. This rearrangement joins TRBV30 to TRBJ2-5; a weak D match, TRBD2 (6 bases). The CDR3 contains 12 residues. The ends were cut back, 5 bases at V and 7 bases at J, with 14 bases in the middle. CDR1 and CDR2 (germline): GTSNPN, SVGIG (reference sequence). CDR3 amino acids: CAWETRERTQYF. CDR3 DNA: TGTGCCTGGGAGACTAGGGAGAGGACCCAGTACTTC.

Comment on this clone: One junction end does not reproduce the germline sequence, and a read error may be involved. This sequence joins TRBV19 and TRBJ2-4; D possibly corresponds to TRBD2 (6 bases). Per the germline V gene, CDR1 is LNHDA and CDR2 is SQIVND (reference sequence). This CDR3 contains 14 residues. The CDR3 sequence: CASSIDGGDGSLFF. The CDR3 DNA is TGTGCCAGTAGTATAGATGGAGGGGACGGCTCTCTTTTCTTC. Filled out from reference TRBV19 and TRBJ2-4, the complete variable domain reads DGGITQSPKYLFRKEGQNVTLSCEQNLNHDAMYWYRQDPGQGLRLIYYSQIVNDFQKGDIAEGYSVSREKKESFPLTVTSAQKNPTAFYLCASSIDGGDGSLFFGAGTRLSVL.

This clone appeared a few times. The V and J genes are TRBV19 and TRBJ2-5, with 11 bases that match TRBD2. V lost 1 base and J lost 3; bases outside the gene matches: 4. Germline CDR1 is LNHDA and CDR2 is SQIVND (reference sequence). The CDR3 totals 16 residues. In nucleotides, the CDR3 is TGTGCCAGTAGTATAGTGCCTAGCGGGGGGAAAGAGACCCAGTACTTC. Its protein is CASSIVPSGGKETQYF.

This clone has a handful of counts. The chain combines TRBV6-5 with TRBJ2-3; 11 nucleotides align to TRBD2. The CDR3 loop spans 15 amino acids. V trimming: 6 bases; J trimming: 4 bases; junction bases outside the gene matches: 6. CDR1 MNHEY and CDR2 SVGAGI come from the germline V gene. CDR3 bases: TGTGCCAGCAGGGATAGCGGGAGGGTTGCAGATACGCAGTATTTT. Translating it yields CASRDSGRVADTQYF.

This chain joins TRBV19 and TRBJ1-2; TRBD1 aligns across 8 bases. Germline lookup yields CDR1 LNHDA and CDR2 SQIVND (reference sequence). There are 15 residues in the CDR3. Trimming cost V 6 bases and J 0 bases; bases outside gene matches: 6. CDR3 in amino acids: CASSDRDRPNYGYTF. The CDR3 nucleotides read TGTGCCAGTAGCGACCGGGACAGGCCTAACTATGGCTACACCTTC.

The rearrangement joins TRBV5-1 to TRBJ2-2; 8 bases line up with TRBD1. The CDR3 runs 13 residues. Germline V gene lookup returns CDR1 SGHRS and CDR2 YFSETQ. The V segment lost 7 bases and the J segment 3 bases; nucleotides outside the gene matches: 2. CDR3 nucleotide sequence: TGCGCCAGCGACAGGGGAGACACCGGGGAGCTGTTTTTT. It encodes CASDRGDTGELFF.

This chain's CDR3 is CASSVGGAPAYNEQFF. CDR3 DNA sequence: TGTGCCAGCAGCGTAGGCGGGGCTCCCGCCTACAATGAGCAGTTCTTC. The rearrangement links TRBV9 to TRBJ2-1; the D gene is possibly TRBD2 (6 bases). The germline V gene encodes CDR1 SGDLS and CDR2 YYNGEE. The CDR3 consists of 16 residues. The V end was cut by 0 bases, the J end by 2 bases, with 12 bases between. The full variable domain, completed using reference TRBV9 and TRBJ2-1, is DSGVTQTPKHLITATGQRVTLRCSPRSGDLSVYWYQQSLDQGLQFLIQYYNGEERAKGNILERFSAQQFPDLHSELNLSSLELGDSALYFCASSVGGAPAYNEQFFGPGTRLTVL.

The chain has TRBV27 and TRBJ1-1; 7 bases are shared with TRBD1. This CDR3 contains 15 residues. Looked up from germline, CDR1 is MNHEY and CDR2 is SMNVEV (reference sequence). J gave up 3 bases and V 3 bases, and 7 bases lay outside the gene matches. The CDR3 sequence is CASSLTGPGDTEAFF. In DNA form, the CDR3 reads TGTGCCAGCAGTTTGACAGGGCCCGGGGACACTGAAGCTTTCTTT.

The chain couples TRBV27 to TRBJ2-7; TRBD1 agrees at 8 bases. The CDR3 is made up of 14 amino acids. In germline, CDR1 is MNHEY, CDR2 SMNVEV (reference sequence). V lost 5 bases to trimming and J lost 6 bases; unmatched junction nucleotides: 9. CDR3 sequence (DNA): TGTGCCAGCAGTCGCCAACAGGGGGTCGGCGAGCAGTACTTC. It is translated as CASSRQQGVGEQYF.